This entry describes one T cell receptor (beta chain). This clonotype was seen a few times. The target of this receptor is not known. Qualities for individual bases were not recorded, and no much larger clone is one base off. These data are taken from a study of T-cell memory formation after mild COVID-19 (dated by TCRdb to the early 2020s). Broadly, across the study: Most TCR sequence clusters were specific to one of the two donors. The cohort comprised two young, previously healthy adult volunteers, one female and one male. Longitudinal TCRalpha and TCRbeta repertoire sequencing tracked T-cell clones expanding and contracting after mild COVID-19 in a couple of donors.

PBMCs were isolated by Ficoll-Paque density gradient centrifugation. The CDR3, cysteine through phenylalanine, is 13 amino acids long. The read is trimmed to its CDR3 DNA, 39 bases read in frame from base 1. The trim is 5 bases for V and 11 bases for J, with a gap of 18 bases between the germline ends. From the germline V gene (reference sequence), CDR1 is MNHNY and CDR2 is SVGAGI. General study outcomes and caveats: The detection of some responding clones in pre-infection memory suggests that pre-existing cross-reactive memory T cells joined the SARS-CoV-2 response. From day 15 to 85, contracting clones showed balanced CD4/CD8 phenotypes, whereas a second wave of clones that expanded from day 15 to 37 leaned towards CD4+. Contracting CD4+ clones were found mainly in CM and EM memory subsets, while CD8+ clones were enriched in EMRA. Whether the second-wave clones peaking on day 37 were SARS-CoV-2 specific was not confirmed. The study covered only a couple of mild cases, and larger cohorts including severe cases with pre-infection samples were considered necessary.

TCRdb shows the sequencer as Illumina NovaSeq 6000. TCRalpha and TCRbeta cDNA libraries were constructed by 5'RACE with constant-segment primers, with sample barcodes and unique molecular identifiers being introduced. RNA was extracted from every sample with Trizol reagent. The libraries were amplified in two PCR steps, and the second step added a second sample barcode and Illumina TruSeq adapters. The libraries were sequenced on an Illumina NovaSeq using 2 x 150 bp paired-end reads. The source study handled its data this way. Reads were demultiplexed and collapsed into UMI-guided consensus sequences with migec v1.2.7. Using mixcr v2.1.11, UMI consensuses were aligned to TRA and TRB V and J templates and then assembled into clonotypes. Clonotypes were classified as expanded or contracted when called significant by both edgeR and NoisET, with noise models trained on biological replicates. For edgeR calls, the thresholds were a false discovery rate-adjusted p below 0.01 and a log2 fold-change of 1. As an exploratory analysis of dynamics, PCA with hierarchical clustering was applied to max-normalized trajectories of the 1000 most abundant clonotypes. Separately sequenced CD4+ and CD8+ repertoires were used to assign a CD4 or CD8 phenotype to each responding clone. TCRdb itself trimmed the public reads at Q25 with fastp, ran MiXCR and retained productive beta chains. Rows are unified per CDR3 protein, each entry keeping the most common DNA and genes. None of the V and J calls come from the authors' own analysis; TCRdb made them. The sample yields hundreds of thousands of distinct CDR3 sequences; about a quarter were counted once. Jointly, the top ten make up 10% to 15% of the sample.

The origin of this receptor is an adult woman who had mild COVID-19 (a few samples of this study predate the infection). The sample titles of this study are shuffled in the database, so cell type and time point are left out; the donor was told from shared clones. Material: PBMCs or a T cell subset sorted from them (not recorded which). This sequence uses TRBV6-6 and TRBJ1-1, with a weak D call of TRBD1 (6 bases match). The CDR3 amino acid sequence is: CASSPDSTVSAFF. At the DNA level, the sequence is TGTGCCAGCAGTCCGGACAGCACCGTATCGGCTTTCTTT.